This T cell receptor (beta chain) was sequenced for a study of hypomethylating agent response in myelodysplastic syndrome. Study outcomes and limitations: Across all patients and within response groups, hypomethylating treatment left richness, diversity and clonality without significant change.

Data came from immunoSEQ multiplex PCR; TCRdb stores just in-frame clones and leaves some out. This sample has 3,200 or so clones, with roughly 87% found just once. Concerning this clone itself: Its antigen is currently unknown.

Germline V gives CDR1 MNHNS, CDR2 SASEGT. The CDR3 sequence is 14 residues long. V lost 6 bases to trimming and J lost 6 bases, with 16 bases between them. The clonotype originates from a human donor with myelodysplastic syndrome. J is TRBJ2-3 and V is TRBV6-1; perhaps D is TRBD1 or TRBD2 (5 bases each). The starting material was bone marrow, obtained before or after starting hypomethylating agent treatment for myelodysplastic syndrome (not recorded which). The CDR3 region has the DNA TGTGCCAGCAGGTCAATCCCAGGGACGGATACGCAGTATTTT. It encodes CASRSIPGTDTQYF.